The present entry profiles one T cell receptor beta chain with its context. The sample comes from a study of T cells in localized non-small cell lung cancer. Assay: immunoSEQ multiplex PCR; the TCRdb copy retains only in-frame clones and omits some. The table shows about 41,000 clones, with 83% occurring only once. Sequencing used PBMCs, obtained before any cancer treatment. The TCR sequence derives from a man aged 40 to 75 with stage II lung adenocarcinoma.

The CDR3: CASSLWDRGRLGMNTEAFF. The CDR3 DNA reads as TGCGCCAGCAGCCTTTGGGACAGGGGCCGATTGGGGATGAACACTGAAGCTTTCTTT. The V gene is TRBV4-1, the J gene TRBJ1-1, with 10 bases matching TRBD1. The CDR3 has 19 residues. Germline V lookup: CDR1 MGHRA, CDR2 YSYEKL. The J segment lost 0 bases and the V segment lost 4 bases, leaving 14 bases of the junction unmatched.